This T cell receptor (beta chain) was obtained from a study of blood T cell repertoires in COVID-19 (TCRdb year 2020). A note on the overall study: Samples covering the acute and convalescent phases of COVID-19 were provided by collaborators in the United States, Italy and Spain. The samples were drawn from two sources: the first 160 participants of the ongoing ImmuneRACE study, and 1,000 to 1,500 subjects contributed by 6 global collaborators. Where available, HLA class I and class II types were obtained from metadata supplied by the sample provider rather than from assay-based typing. The sample metadata nearly always contained a de-identified subject ID, COVID-19 status, age in years and sex. The material from the prospective study consisted of cDNA or gDNA derived from T cells, B-cell-depleted T cells, or PBMCs. A freely available public database, intended as a resource for researchers studying the immune response to SARS-CoV-2, is where the repertoires were released. The dataset comprised deeply sampled blood TCRbeta repertoires from subjects exposed to, actively infected with, or recovered from COVID-19.

Trimming removed 4 bases from V and 4 bases from J, leaving 17 bases between the germline ends. The CDR3 runs 15 amino acids, cysteine and phenylalanine included. Only the CDR3 DNA stays, 45 bases, in frame from base 1. CDR1 and CDR2 were assigned from the germline V gene (reference sequence) as GTSNPN and SVGIG. The sample holds a few counts of this clone. No antigen is known for it. No much larger clonotype is one base removed from it; base qualities were not supplied. Participants in the prospective study were aged roughly 18 to 100 years, lived in 20 to 25 United States geographic areas, and enrolled through a virtual design. In the prospective study, participants were assigned to cohorts based on the clinical history participants reported in a screening survey and a study questionnaire. Recovered participants in ImmuneRACE Cohort 3 were defined as having two consecutive negative NP/OP PCR tests, clearance from a healthcare professional, or resolution of symptoms. Each participant in the prospective study had whole blood, serum and a nasopharyngeal or oropharyngeal swab collected by mobile phlebotomists. Prospective study participants could optionally give additional blood draws and questionnaires over an approximately two-month period. Before DNA extraction, blood samples from the prospective study were shipped at room temperature or frozen.

Overall study outcomes, separate from this receptor: Clinical and demographic metadata were provided uncurated, with the amount varying by source and participant.

TCRbeta CDR3 regions were amplified from genomic DNA by means of the immunoSEQ Assay, a bias-controlled multiplex PCR. For the original study's pipeline: The number of nucleated cells in each sample was estimated by amplification of reference gene primers within the assay. To quantify the absolute abundance of each unique TCRbeta CDR3 rearrangement, sequence reads were collapsed and filtered. Productive Simpson clonality was computed per sample as the square root of Simpson's diversity index over productive rearrangements. In TCRdb, the immuneACCESS table is reduced to in-frame sequences with V and J assigned. These tables do not hold every clone; where another copy was compared, an unresolved V gene accounts for under half, and the others remain unexplained. For V, J and clone size, that table is used; D and trimming come from the DNA. This sample gives 150,000 to 200,000 clones in total; approximately 80% of them show up just once. The ten most abundant clones make up 3% to 4% of the sample.

Sequencing was carried out using PBMCs or T cells enriched from blood (not recorded which). The V gene is TRBV30 and the J gene is TRBJ1-3; confidence is insufficient to name the D gene. This receptor was identified in a woman aged 60-75 years who had recovered from COVID-19. The sequenced DNA is TGTGCCTGGACCCCGCAGTCCGGGTCCGGAAACACCATATATTTT. This yields the protein CAWTPQSGSGNTIYF.